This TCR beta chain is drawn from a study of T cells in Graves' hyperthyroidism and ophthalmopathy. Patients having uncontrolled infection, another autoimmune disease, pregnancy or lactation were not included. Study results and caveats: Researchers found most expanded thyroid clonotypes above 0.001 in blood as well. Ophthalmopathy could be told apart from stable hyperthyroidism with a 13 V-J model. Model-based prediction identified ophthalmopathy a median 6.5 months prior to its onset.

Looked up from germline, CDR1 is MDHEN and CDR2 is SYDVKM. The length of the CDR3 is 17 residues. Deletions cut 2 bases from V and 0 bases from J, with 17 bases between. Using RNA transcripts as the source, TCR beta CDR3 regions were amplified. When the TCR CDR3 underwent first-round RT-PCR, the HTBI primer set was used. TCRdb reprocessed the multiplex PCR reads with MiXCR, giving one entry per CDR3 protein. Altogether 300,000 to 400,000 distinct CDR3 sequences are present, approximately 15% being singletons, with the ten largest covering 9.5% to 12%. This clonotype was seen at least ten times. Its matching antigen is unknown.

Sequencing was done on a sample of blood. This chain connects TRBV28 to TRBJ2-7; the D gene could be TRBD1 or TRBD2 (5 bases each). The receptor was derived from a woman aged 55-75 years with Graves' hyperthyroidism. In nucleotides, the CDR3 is TGTGCCAGCAGTTTACCCCGGGACCGCATAAGCTCCTACGAGCAGTACTTC. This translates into CASSLPRDRISSYEQYF.